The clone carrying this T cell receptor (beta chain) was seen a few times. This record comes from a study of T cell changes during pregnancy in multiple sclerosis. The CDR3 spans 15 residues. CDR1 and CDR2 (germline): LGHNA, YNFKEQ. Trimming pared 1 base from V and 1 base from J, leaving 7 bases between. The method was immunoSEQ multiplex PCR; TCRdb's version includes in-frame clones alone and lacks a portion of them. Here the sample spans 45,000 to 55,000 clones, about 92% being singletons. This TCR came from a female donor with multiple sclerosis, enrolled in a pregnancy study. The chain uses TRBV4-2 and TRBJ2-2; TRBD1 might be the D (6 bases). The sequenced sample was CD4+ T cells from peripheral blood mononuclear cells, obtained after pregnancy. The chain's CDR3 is CASSQGTVNTGELFF. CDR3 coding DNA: TGTGCCAGCAGCCAAGGGACAGTGAACACCGGGGAGCTGTTTTTT.